Sequencing of this T cell receptor (beta chain) was carried out in a study of blood T cell repertoires in COVID-19. On the study more broadly: Researchers got acute and convalescent COVID-19 samples from the United States, Italy and Spain.

Clones were read by immunoSEQ multiplex PCR, and TCRdb kept only the in-frame ones, dropping some. The data show approximately 410,000 clones, 86% seen once. CDR1 and CDR2 (germline): SGHNT, YYREEE (reference sequence). This CDR3 has 19 residues. V trimming: 6 bases; J trimming: 0 bases; junction bases outside the gene matches: 17. This receptor was identified in a woman younger than 45 with active or convalescent COVID-19. The V gene is TRBV5-4, the J gene TRBJ2-5, with 10 bases aligning to TRBD1. The specimen was peripheral blood. The CDR3 is CASTKGPGQGEGYQETQYF. The CDR3 DNA reads as TGTGCCAGCACCAAAGGTCCCGGACAGGGGGAAGGGTACCAAGAGACCCAGTACTTC.